What follows are 25 T cell receptor beta chains derived from one specimen sequenced in a study of beta chain features in type 1 diabetes (dated by TCRdb to about 2018). Receptor libraries were prepared by the immunoSEQ multiplex PCR assay. The entire amount of isolated RNA was reverse transcribed using the High Capacity cDNA Reverse Transcription Kit, so the sequenced TCRB transcripts were expressed ones. TCRdb holds this immuneACCESS table with in-frame rearrangements only. Some clones are missing; in checked studies, unresolved V genes explain under half, and the rest has no known cause. The sample table shows about 410,000 clones, and 14% are seen once. Approximately 0.035% of the sample goes to the ten largest clones. Sequencing was done on a sample of naive CD4+ T cells from blood. The cell subset or site label of this sample denotes: true naive CD4+ T cells. These TCRs come from a man under 40 in good health.

This chain joins TRBV7-8 and TRBJ2-1; 8 bases fit TRBD1. The CDR3 totals 15 residues. The germline V gene has CDR1 SGHVS and CDR2 FQNEAQ. V shed 3 bases, J shed 1 base, and the junction held 2 bases outside the gene matches. The CDR3: CASSLTGESYNEQFF. The DNA of the CDR3 is TGTGCCAGCAGCTTGACAGGGGAATCCTACAATGAGCAGTTCTTC. The entire variable domain, with the rest obtained from reference TRBV7-8 and TRBJ2-1, is as follows: GAGVSQSPRYKVAKRGQDVALRCDPISGHVSLFWYQQALGQGPEFLTYFQNEAQLDKSGLPSDRFFAERPEGSVSTLKIQRTQQEDSAVYLCASSLTGESYNEQFFGPGTRLTVL.

V and J are TRBV11-3 and TRBJ2-3; weak D call: TRBD2 (5 bases). There are 16 residues in the CDR3. V lost 4 bases and J 4 bases, leaving 18 bases between the germline ends. CDR1 is SGHNT, CDR2 YENEEA, per germline. CDR3 in DNA: TGTGCCAGCAGCTACCGTTCGGGGAGCAGCGCAGATACGCAGTATTTT. Residues: CASSYRSGSSADTQYF. The full variable domain, its missing parts supplied by reference TRBV11-3 and TRBJ2-3, is EAGVVQSPRYKIIEKKQPVAFWCNPISGHNTLYWYLQNLGQGPELLIRYENEEAVDDSQLPKDRFSAERLKGVDSTLKIQPAELGDSAVYLCASSYRSGSSADTQYFGPGTRLTVL.

This clone was seen a few times. CDR3 sequence: CAWSTGGTGNQPQHF. The CDR3 DNA reads TGTGCCTGGAGTACAGGGGGCACCGGCAATCAGCCCCAGCATTTT. V is TRBV30 and J is TRBJ1-5; TRBD1 agrees at 9 bases. CDR3 length: 15 residues. With V trimmed by 2 bases and J by 2 bases, 4 bases remained unmatched. The germline CDR1 and CDR2 sequences are GTSNPN and SVGIG (reference sequence). Based on the CDR3 plus reference TRBV30 and TRBJ1-5, the full variable domain is SQTIHQWPATLVQPVGSPLSLECTVEGTSNPNLYWYRQAAGRGLQLLFYSVGIGQISSEVPQNLSASRPQDRQFILSSKKLLLSDSGFYLCAWSTGGTGNQPQHFGDGTRLSIL.

The chain combines TRBV10-3 with TRBJ2-3; 8 positions match TRBD2. The CDR3 has 16 residues. Germline CDR1 is ENHRY and CDR2 is SYGVKD. V dropped 7 bases and J dropped 3; count of bases not matched to a gene: 12. This chain's CDR3 is CAINSLAGLWTDTQYF. The CDR3 coding sequence is TGTGCCATCAATTCTTTAGCGGGATTATGGACAGATACGCAGTATTTT.

This sequence joins TRBV14 and TRBJ1-1; D remains unclear. V was shortened by 4 bases and J by 0 bases, with 15 bases between the two germline ends. Germline V gene data show CDR1 as SGHDN and CDR2 as FVKESK. The CDR3 loop spans 16 amino acids. DNA of the CDR3: TGTGCCAGCAGCCCCTTGGACCGACCGATGAACACTGAAGCTTTCTTT. This codes for CASSPLDRPMNTEAFF.

The chain uses TRBV7-9 and TRBJ2-2; no clear D. Germline lookup yields CDR1 SEHNR and CDR2 FQNEAQ (reference sequence). The CDR3 sequence is 13 residues long. The V end lost 8 bases, the J end lost 1 base, and 8 bases lay between the germline ends. The CDR3 spells CASPWGNTGELFF. The CDR3 bases are TGTGCCAGCCCCTGGGGGAACACCGGGGAGCTGTTTTTT.

In this sample, this clone turned up a few times. This chain uses TRBV9 with TRBJ1-6, with D maybe TRBD1 (5 bases). The CDR3 length is 14 residues. Germline CDR1 is SGDLS and CDR2 is YYNGEE. Between the trimmed V and J ends, which lost 0 bases and 9 bases, there was a span of 10 bases. The CDR3 is CASSVEAGSSPLHF. The CDR3 DNA follows: TGTGCCAGCAGCGTAGAGGCAGGGAGTTCACCCCTCCACTTT.

This clone was seen only a few times. This rearrangement joins TRBV25-1 to TRBJ2-7; 7 bases map to TRBD1. V shed 1 base, J shed 3 bases, and the junction held 3 bases outside the gene matches. The germline V gene has CDR1 MGHDK and CDR2 SYGVNS. CDR3 length: 14 amino acids. As DNA, the CDR3 is TGTGCCAGCAGTGAATGGGGACAGAACTACGAGCAGTACTTC. Its protein is CASSEWGQNYEQYF.

The chain is built from TRBV2 and TRBJ1-1; no clear D. The CDR3 spans 12 residues. Germline V gene sequence: CDR1 SNHLY, CDR2 FYNNEI. The V gene lost 6 bases and the J gene lost 1 base, with 6 bases spanning the gap. The CDR3 region is CASRRQNTEAFF. The DNA of the CDR3 is TGTGCCAGCAGGAGGCAGAACACTGAAGCTTTCTTT.

This clone was seen a few times. CDR3 nucleotides: TGCAGCGTGTGGACAGGGGGCCACGAGCAGTACTTC. It codes for CSVWTGGHEQYF. J is TRBJ2-7 and V is TRBV29-1; 11 bases line up with TRBD1. Germline V gene lookup returns CDR1 SQVTM and CDR2 ANQGSEA. The CDR3 loop spans 12 amino acids. The J segment lost 5 bases and the V segment lost 6 bases, leaving 3 bases of the junction unmatched.

The chain joins TRBV19 to TRBJ1-5; TRBD1 aligns across 9 bases. Trimming removed 3 bases from V and 6 bases from J; junction bases left unmatched: 6. Germline CDR1 is LNHDA and CDR2 is SQIVND (reference sequence). The CDR3 runs to 15 residues. The CDR3: CASSIDGTGRQPQHF. As DNA, the CDR3 is TGTGCCAGTAGTATTGATGGGACAGGGCGTCAGCCCCAGCATTTT.

The chain employs TRBV7-6 and TRBJ1-5; D call uncertain. The CDR3 loop spans 17 amino acids. The V gene's germline CDR1 is SGHVS and CDR2 FNYEAQ. V lost 1 base and J 10 bases, leaving 23 bases between the germline ends. The DNA of the CDR3 is TGTGCCAGCAGCTTAGGAACCGGGCCCAGCGTAATCAGCCCCCAGCATTTT. Translating gives CASSLGTGPSVISPQHF.

V and J are TRBV7-2 and TRBJ2-7; D uncertain. CDR1 SGHTA and CDR2 FQGNSA come from the germline V gene. With 5 bases removed from V and 4 bases from J, the gap between germline ends came to 12 bases. The CDR3 is made up of 13 amino acids. This CDR3 is CASSDGPGYEQYF. CDR3 bases: TGTGCCAGCAGCGACGGACCAGGATACGAGCAGTACTTC.

A remark on this clone: The junction shows a germline mismatch at one end, possibly a read error. V usage is TRBV7-6 and J usage is TRBJ2-7, with D tentatively TRBD2 (5 bases). Germline V CDR1 and CDR2: SGHVS, FNYEAQ. The CDR3 consists of 18 residues. The CDR3 DNA follows: TGTGCCAGCAGTTTAGGTATTGGACGGGGAAAAATCTCCTACGAGCAGTACTTC. Translated: CASSLGIGRGKISYEQYF.

The chain carries TRBV5-1 and TRBJ2-7; 9 bases agree with TRBD1. Germline V gene data show CDR1 as SGHRS and CDR2 as YFSETQ. The CDR3 consists of 14 residues. V trimming: 4 bases; J trimming: 2 bases; junction bases outside the gene matches: 4. CDR3 coding DNA: TGCGCCAGCAGCGAGGGACAGGGTGCCTACGAGCAGTACTTC. This codes for CASSEGQGAYEQYF.

The gene calls are TRBV7-2 and TRBJ2-3; D is ambiguous. V lost 7 bases to trimming and J lost 5 bases, with 10 bases between them. The V gene's germline CDR1 is SGHTA and CDR2 FQGNSA. The CDR3 is 12 residues long. The DNA of the CDR3 is TGTGCCAGCAACGACGGTTTAGATACGCAGTATTTT. Translated: CASNDGLDTQYF.

The chain recombines TRBV5-1 with TRBJ2-5; 7 bases are a match to TRBD1. The CDR3 runs to 14 residues. CDR1 is SGHRS, CDR2 YFSETQ, per germline. Unmatched junction bases numbered 9, after V lost 7 bases and J lost 3 bases. The CDR3 sequence: CASHRDSLKETQYF. For the CDR3, the DNA is TGCGCCAGCCACCGGGACAGCCTAAAAGAGACCCAGTACTTC.

This clone was counted only a few times. The V gene is TRBV14, the J gene TRBJ1-2; D unresolved. The V gene's germline CDR1 is SGHDN and CDR2 FVKESK. This CDR3 spans 14 amino acids. The V gene lost 1 base and the J gene lost 6 bases, with 12 bases spanning the gap. In DNA, the CDR3 is TGTGCCAGCAGCCAAGTCGCGGTCAGAAATGGCTACACCTTC. Its protein is CASSQVAVRNGYTF.

The chain recombines TRBV5-1 with TRBJ2-7, with D perhaps given as TRBD1 or TRBD2 (6 bases each). The V gene's germline CDR1 is SGHRS and CDR2 YFSETQ. CDR3 length: 15 residues. V dropped 1 base and J dropped 7 bases, with 18 bases sitting between them. In nucleotides, the CDR3 is TGCGCCAGCAGCTTGCCGGGACACCGGAGGGCAGAGCAGTACTTC. This gives the protein CASSLPGHRRAEQYF.

The chain is built from TRBV7-6 and TRBJ2-7, with TRBD1 matching 10 bases. The V and J ends lost 5 bases and 2 bases, in that order; junction bases with no gene match: 12. The CDR3 totals 17 residues. In germline, CDR1 is SGHVS, CDR2 FNYEAQ. CDR3 in amino acids: CASSRITGTGETYEQYF. CDR3 DNA: TGTGCCAGCAGCCGAATCACCGGGACAGGGGAGACCTACGAGCAGTACTTC.

In this sample, this clone turned up a few times. The chain recombines TRBV30 with TRBJ1-5; TRBD1 matches 7 bases. Germline V gene lookup returns CDR1 GTSNPN and CDR2 SVGIG (reference sequence). J lost 6 bases, V lost 0 bases, and 5 bases had no gene match. This CDR3 comprises 14 residues. The CDR3 region is CAWSVGQDFQPQHF. The CDR3 DNA sequence: TGTGCCTGGAGTGTAGGACAGGATTTTCAGCCCCAGCATTTT. The variable domain in full, completed from reference TRBV30 and TRBJ1-5, reads SQTIHQWPATLVQPVGSPLSLECTVEGTSNPNLYWYRQAAGRGLQLLFYSVGIGQISSEVPQNLSASRPQDRQFILSSKKLLLSDSGFYLCAWSVGQDFQPQHFGDGTRLSIL.

This clone was detected only a few times. The V call is TRBV6-5, the J call TRBJ2-1; perhaps TRBD2 as D (6 bases). The CDR3 extends over 12 amino acids. Trimming shortened V by 6 bases and J by 5 bases, and 8 bases separated the two germline ends. CDR1 and CDR2 from the germline V gene are MNHEY and SVGAGI. CDR3 nucleotides: TGTGCCAGCAGGCGGACTAACAATGAGCAGTTCTTC. This translates into CASRRTNNEQFF.

Remarks on this clone: Other DNA sequences in this specimen translate into the identical CDR3. The chain combines TRBV9 with TRBJ2-5; tentative D call: TRBD2 (5 bases). In germline, CDR1 is SGDLS, CDR2 YYNGEE. V shed 0 bases and J shed 0 bases, with 6 bases lying between them. There are 14 residues in the CDR3. The CDR3 is CASSVAGYQETQYF. CDR3 sequence (DNA): TGTGCCAGCAGCGTAGCGGGATACCAAGAGACCCAGTACTTC. Full variable domain (rest looked up from reference TRBV9 and TRBJ2-5): DSGVTQTPKHLITATGQRVTLRCSPRSGDLSVYWYQQSLDQGLQFLIQYYNGEERAKGNILERFSAQQFPDLHSELNLSSLELGDSALYFCASSVAGYQETQYFGPGTRLLVL.

The chain combines TRBV20-1 with TRBJ2-5; no reliable D call. Germline loops: CDR1 DFQATT, CDR2 SNEGSKA (reference sequence). The ends were cut back, 7 bases at V and 5 bases at J, with 8 bases in the middle. The CDR3 is 10 amino acids. The CDR3 region is CSGSRETQYF. CDR3 bases: TGCAGTGGTAGTCGGGAGACCCAGTACTTC.

This clone was counted only a few times. The chain has TRBV6-5 and TRBJ2-3; unclear D gene. The length of the CDR3 is 11 residues. The germline V gene encodes CDR1 MNHEY and CDR2 SVGAGI. Trimming left V 8 bases short and J 6 bases short, with 9 bases between. CDR3 amino acids: CASSGLDTQYF. In DNA form, the CDR3 reads TGTGCCAGCTCCGGTTTGGATACGCAGTATTTT.